Each of the 17 T cell receptor beta chains below was sequenced from the same sample in a study of regulatory T cells in long-lasting Graves disease. HTBI primers from iRepertoire and Arm-PCR of CDR3 regions yielded the TCR beta libraries. One entry per CDR3 protein results from TCRdb running MiXCR on the multiplex PCR reads. The data show 650,000 to 850,000 distinct CDR3 sequences, 25% to 35% seen once. Time point: persistent/refractory GD, antithyroid drugs over 5 years with positive TRAb. Scientists built the TCR library using RNA that was extracted from PBMCs. The material sequenced was peripheral blood mononuclear cells (PBMCs), taken when the disease was refractory, from a patient treated with antithyroid drugs. These receptors came from a female donor with Graves disease.

This clonotype was seen more than once but under ten times. The V and J genes are TRBV28 and TRBJ2-2; unclear D gene. The CDR3 consists of 14 residues. CDR1 MDHEN and CDR2 SYDVKM come from the germline V gene. Trimming removed 10 bases from V and 3 bases from J, with 15 bases in between. As DNA, the CDR3 is TGTGCCACCCGGTCTTCTTGGGACACCGGGGAGCTGTTTTTT. Translation gives CATRSSWDTGELFF.

The chain employs TRBV4-1 and TRBJ2-2, with a tentative D call TRBD2 (7 bases). The CDR3 sequence is 18 residues long. V lost 3 bases and J lost 1, with 18 bases in between. The germline V gene encodes CDR1 MGHRA and CDR2 YSYEKL. CDR3 nucleotides: TGCGCCAGCAGCCACATTCGAGGGGGGGCAGTGAACACCGGGGAGCTGTTTTTT. Translating it yields CASSHIRGGAVNTGELFF.

Note on this clonotype: A read error may be the cause here, since a much bigger clone is one base away. J is TRBJ1-4 and V is TRBV4-1, with D uncertain. The CDR3 is 14 residues long. Germline-derived CDR1 and CDR2 are MGHRA and YSYEKL. CDR3 in amino acids: CASSPSRWGEELFF. The CDR3 bases are TGCGCCAGCAGCCCCTCCAGGTGGGGTGAAGAACTGTTTTTT.

This clonotype was picked up many times. The rearrangement joins TRBV2 to TRBJ1-3, with D maybe TRBD1 (6 bases). This CDR3 is 13 amino acids long. CDR1 SNHLY and CDR2 FYNNEI come from the germline V gene. V lost 8 bases to trimming and J lost 4 bases, with 12 bases between them. This CDR3 is CASSGGPGNTIYF. The CDR3 region has the DNA TGTGCCAGCTCCGGGGGCCCAGGAAACACCATATATTTT.

This clonotype was seen more than once but under ten times. The V gene is TRBV5-1, the J gene TRBJ1-1; D is possibly TRBD1 (5 bases). The CDR3 is 13 amino acids. V shed 1 base and J shed 8 bases, with 12 bases lying between them. Germline-derived CDR1 and CDR2 are SGHRS and YFSETQ. The CDR3 sequence: CASSLPGRREAFF. The CDR3 region has the DNA TGCGCCAGCAGCTTGCCAGGGAGACGGGAAGCTTTCTTT.

As for this clonotype: A much larger clone lies one base from this, so it may be a read error. The final CDR3 position lacks the conserved phenylalanine or tryptophan, pointing to a likely read error. The rearrangement uses TRBV28 and TRBJ1-1; maybe TRBD1 (5 bases). CDR1 MDHEN and CDR2 SYDVKM come from the germline V gene. The V gene lost 5 bases and the J gene lost 1 base, with 11 bases spanning the gap. This CDR3 is 14 amino acids long. CDR3 DNA: TGTGCCAGCAGTCCCCCAGGGAAGAACACTGAAGCTTTCTCT. Amino acid sequence: CASSPPGKNTEAFS.

This clonotype has only a few counts. The gene calls are TRBV28 and TRBJ1-5; tentative D call: TRBD1 (6 bases). Germline V gives CDR1 MDHEN, CDR2 SYDVKM. Trimming removed 3 bases at V and 9 bases at J, with 21 bases between. The CDR3 contains 16 residues. The CDR3 sequence: CASSLGALVGLVPQHF. For the CDR3, the DNA is TGTGCCAGCAGTTTGGGGGCACTGGTCGGCTTAGTGCCCCAGCATTTT. The variable domain in full, completed from reference TRBV28 and TRBJ1-5, reads DVKVTQSSRYLVKRTGEKVFLECVQDMDHENMFWYRQDPGLGLRLIYFSYDVKMKEKGDIPEGYSVSREKKERFSLILESASTNQTSMYLCASSLGALVGLVPQHFGDGTRLSIL.

This clonotype was counted a few times. The chain couples TRBV2 to TRBJ1-5, with 9 bases matching TRBD1. V shed 2 bases, J shed 12 bases, and the junction held 5 bases outside the gene matches. Germline V gene data show CDR1 as SNHLY and CDR2 as FYNNEI. This CDR3 has 13 residues. The CDR3 reads CASSERWDRVQHF. The CDR3 DNA follows: TGTGCCAGCAGTGAACGATGGGACAGGGTCCAGCATTTT.

This clonotype was counted a few times. V is TRBV27 and J is TRBJ1-2; 7 bases align to TRBD1. This CDR3 has 15 amino acids. Germline loops: CDR1 MNHEY, CDR2 SMNVEV (reference sequence). Germline trimming cut 6 bases from V and 3 bases from J; bases unmatched to any gene: 10. CDR3 in DNA: TGTGCCAGCAGACCGACAGGGCTTTTTGACTATGGCTACACCTTC. It encodes CASRPTGLFDYGYTF.

This clonotype was recorded only once. This sequence joins TRBV19 and TRBJ1-2; 7 bases match TRBD1. Germline values: CDR1 LNHDA, CDR2 SQIVND (reference sequence). V lost 6 bases, J lost 7 bases, and 11 bases stayed unmatched. CDR3 length equals 14 residues. The CDR3 DNA reads as TGTGCCAGTAGACAGGGGACGGAGCGATCTGGCTACACCTTC. This translates into CASRQGTERSGYTF.

This chain links TRBV3-1 with TRBJ2-2; 12 positions match TRBD2. V lost 1 base to trimming and J lost 7 bases; unmatched junction nucleotides: 4. Germline V gene sequence: CDR1 LGHDT, CDR2 YNNKEL (reference sequence). This CDR3 has 16 residues. CDR3 DNA: TGTGCCAGCAGCCAAGGACTAGCGGGAGTTGGCGGGGAGCTGTTTTTT. It specifies CASSQGLAGVGGELFF.

With regard to this clonotype: Because it lacks the conserved phenylalanine or tryptophan at the end, this CDR3 is likely a read error. The V gene is TRBV20-1, the J gene TRBJ2-5, with D uncertain. Germline assignment: CDR1 DFQATT and CDR2 SNEGSKA (reference sequence). The V end lost 1 base, the J end lost 4 bases, and 4 bases lay between the germline ends. The CDR3 spans 11 residues. The CDR3 DNA is TGCAGTGCTAGAGTTACAGAGACCCAGTACCTC. Encoded protein: CSARVTETQYL.

This clonotype showed up many times. The chain has TRBV15 and TRBJ1-1; 7 bases map to TRBD1. There are 14 residues in the CDR3. CDR1 and CDR2 from the germline V gene are LNHNV and YYDKDF (reference sequence). The ends lost 6 bases at V and 0 bases at J; junction bases unmatched: 4. For the CDR3, the DNA is TGTGCCACCAGGGCCCAGGGGGTGAACACTGAAGCTTTCTTT. It is translated as CATRAQGVNTEAFF.

The rearrangement uses TRBV20-1 and TRBJ2-7; D is undetermined. Trimming took 1 base from V and 2 from J, leaving 9 bases between them. The CDR3 contains 13 residues. The V gene's germline CDR1 is DFQATT and CDR2 SNEGSKA (reference sequence). As DNA, the CDR3 is TGCAGTGCTAGAGGGGCAGCCGCCTACGAGCAGTACTTC. Translating gives CSARGAAAYEQYF.

The chain links TRBV29-1 to TRBJ1-5, with D perhaps matching TRBD1 (5 bases). The CDR3 is made up of 14 amino acids. Germline values: CDR1 SQVTM, CDR2 ANQGSEA. Trimming took off 4 bases at V and 2 bases at J, with 12 bases between the two ends. CDR3 DNA sequence: TGCAGCGTTGGACCGGGGGTCGGCAATCAGCCCCAGCATTTT. The encoded protein is CSVGPGVGNQPQHF.

This clonotype was detected only a few times. This rearrangement joins TRBV20-1 to TRBJ1-1; D may be TRBD1 (6 bases). With 6 bases removed from V and 6 bases from J, the gap between germline ends came to 20 bases. The CDR3 covers 14 residues. Germline V CDR1 and CDR2: DFQATT, SNEGSKA (reference sequence). The CDR3 region is CSAPQTGFGSEAFF. The CDR3 DNA reads TGCAGTGCCCCCCAGACAGGTTTCGGCTCTGAAGCTTTCTTT.

V and J are TRBV6-2 or TRBV6-3 and TRBJ1-1; D call uncertain. V dropped 3 bases and J dropped 1 base, with 9 bases sitting between them. This CDR3 contains 14 residues. Germline V gene sequence: CDR1 MNHEY, CDR2 SVGEGT. CDR3 sequence reads: CASSYRERNTEAFF. CDR3 bases: TGTGCCAGCAGTTATAGGGAAAGGAACACTGAAGCTTTCTTT.